This is a list of T cell receptor beta chains from one sample in a study of blood T cells in healthy people across ages. From the 5' RACE reads, TCRdb called clonotypes with MiXCR, one entry per CDR3 protein. The table records hundreds of thousands of distinct CDR3 sequences, roughly 41% of them present only once. The source material was blood. These receptors originate from a man aged 80 or over in good health. Each CDR3 is given with its conserved first and last residue. D genes are given only for firm matches. Not all rows give a size; the values are once, few, many and, for expanded clones, a class.

size	V	D	J	DNA	CDR3
NA	TRBV7-2	NA	TRBJ2-7	TGTGCCAGCAGCCCCGAGGGTATCTACAATGAGCAGTACTTC	CASSPEGIYNEQYF
many	TRBV7-2	NA	TRBJ2-7	TGTGCCAGCAGCTTAAGGGGGGGGACTATCTACGAGCAGTACTTC	CASSLRGGTIYEQYF
many	TRBV7-6	NA	TRBJ2-5	TGTGCCAGCAGCTTAGATACGGAGACCCAGTACTTC	CASSLDTETQYF
few	TRBV5-1	NA	TRBJ2-5	TGCGCCAGCAGCTTGCTAGTTTGGGGCTGGGAGACCCAGTACTTC	CASSLLVWGWETQYF
NA	TRBV20-1	NA	TRBJ2-3	TGCAGTGTGTGGGGGGAGACAGATACGCAGTATTTT	CSVWGETDTQYF
many	TRBV20-1	TRBD1	TRBJ1-2	TGCAGTAGGGGACAGGGATCGGTTAGTGGCTACACCTTC	CSRGQGSVSGYTF
few	TRBV4-3	TRBD1	TRBJ2-3	TGCGCCAGCAGCCAACCGGGACAGGGAGGAGATACGCAGTATTTT	CASSQPGQGGDTQYF
many	TRBV29-1	TRBD1	TRBJ2-5	TGCAGCGTTGAAGGTGGCCGTTCAGGGGGCTCGGAGACCCAGTACTTC	CSVEGGRSGGSETQYF
few	TRBV20-1	NA	TRBJ2-1	TGCAGTGCTAGGGGGGGGGCACGGAATGAGCAGTTCTTC	CSARGGARNEQFF
NA	TRBV6-2/TRBV6-3	NA	TRBJ2-7	TGTGCCAGCAGTTGGACGGGAATTTCTCTTATGGAGCAGTACTTC	CASSWTGISLMEQYF
NA	TRBV20-1	NA	TRBJ2-1	TGCAGTGTATCGACTAGCTACAATGAGCAGTTCTTC	CSVSTSYNEQFF
few	TRBV20-1	NA	TRBJ1-5	TGCAGTGCTAGAGTTAGCACAGCTTATAGCAATCAGCCCCAGCATTTT	CSARVSTAYSNQPQHF
few	TRBV4-3	NA	TRBJ1-1	TGCGCCAGCAGCCAAGGACGCGCCGCAAGAACTTTCTTT	CASSQGRAARTFF
NA	TRBV12-5	NA	TRBJ1-2	TGTGCTAGTGGTTCTACAGGGATTGGCGGCTACACCTTC	CASGSTGIGGYTF
many	TRBV10-3	TRBD1	TRBJ2-6	TGTGCCATCAGCTTGGGACAGGGATCCGGGGCCAACGTCCTGACTTTC	CAISLGQGSGANVLTF
few	TRBV25-1	NA	TRBJ2-1	TGTGCCAGCAGTGAATTCATCGGGAGAAACACTATAGAGCAGTTCTTC	CASSEFIGRNTIEQFF
once	TRBV27	NA	TRBJ2-1	TGTGTCGCAGCACAAAGCGGGTTCTACAATGAGCAGTTCTTC	CVAAQSGFYNEQFF
few	TRBV7-8	TRBD2	TRBJ2-1	TGTGCCAGCAGCTTCCCCCGGACTAGGGATGAGCAGTTCTTC	CASSFPRTRDEQFF
NA	TRBV4-1	NA	TRBJ2-7	TGCGCCAGCAGCCAAGAAGGAAAGAGTGGGATCTACGAGCAGTACTTC	CASSQEGKSGIYEQYF
many	TRBV27	NA	TRBJ2-3	TGTGCCAGCAGTTTACGAACAGGGAGGGCAGATACGCAGTATTTT	CASSLRTGRADTQYF
many	TRBV6-5	TRBD1	TRBJ2-4	TGTGCCAGCATCCGGGACAGATTAGCCAAAAACATTCAGTACTTC	CASIRDRLAKNIQYF
once	TRBV25-1	NA	TRBJ2-1	TGTGCCAGCAGTCCAATAGGGGCATCCTACGATGAGCAGTTCTTC	CASSPIGASYDEQFF
NA	TRBV20-1	TRBD2	TRBJ2-1	TGCAGTGCTAGTGGGGGACTAGCGGGAGTAGGGAATGAGCAGTTCTTC	CSASGGLAGVGNEQFF
NA	TRBV3-1	NA	TRBJ2-7	TGTGCCAGCAGCGCTCGGGTAAGCAGGAGCTCCGACGAGCAGTACTTC	CASSARVSRSSDEQYF
NA	TRBV6-1	TRBD2	TRBJ2-7	TGTGCCAGCAGTCCTTCTAGCGGGGGGGCCTTCCGCGAGCAGTACTTC	CASSPSSGGAFREQYF
NA	TRBV29-1	NA	TRBJ2-3	TGCAGCGTTGGGAGGGGGCGCGGAGATACGCAGTATTTT	CSVGRGRGDTQYF
few	TRBV9	TRBD2	TRBJ2-1	TGTGCCAGCAGCACAAGGACTAGCGGGACCTACAATGAGCAGTTCTTC	CASSTRTSGTYNEQFF
NA	TRBV20-1	TRBD1	TRBJ1-4	TGCAGTGCCAGTAACGTAGACAGGGTAGGGGGAAAACTGTTTTTT	CSASNVDRVGGKLFF
many	TRBV24-1	TRBD1	TRBJ2-3	TGTGCCACCATGGAGACAGGGGGCTTCGATACGCAGTATTTT	CATMETGGFDTQYF
few	TRBV6-6	TRBD2	TRBJ2-3	TGTGCCAGCAGTTCTGAGGGGACTAGCGGCACAGATACGCAGTATTTT	CASSSEGTSGTDTQYF
NA	TRBV20-1	NA	TRBJ2-5	TGCAGTGCTAGAGATGGGGCTGGGGGCGGGAGCCCTGCACGGTATCAAGAGACCCAGTACTTC	CSARDGAGGGSPARYQETQYF
NA	TRBV3-1	TRBD1	TRBJ1-4	TGTGCCAGCAGCCTTCGGGCGCAGGGGGCTGAAAAACTGTTTTTT	CASSLRAQGAEKLFF
few	TRBV5-1	TRBD2	TRBJ2-7	TGCGCCAGCAGCTTTAGCGGGATCACCGGCGAGCAGTACTTC	CASSFSGITGEQYF
NA	TRBV20-1	TRBD1	TRBJ2-3	TGCAGTGCTAGACTCGGGACAGTTTTCACAGATACGCAGTATTTT	CSARLGTVFTDTQYF
few	TRBV5-6	NA	TRBJ2-7	TGTGCCAGCAGCTTCATCGGGGACTCCTACGAGCAGTACTTC	CASSFIGDSYEQYF
NA	TRBV5-6	TRBD2	TRBJ2-1	TGTGCCAGCAGCTCAGGACTAGCGGAGGTACGGTTCTTC	CASSSGLAEVRFF
few	TRBV5-1	TRBD1	TRBJ2-2	TGCGCCAGCCGCCCTGGACAGGGGGCTCAGGAGCTGTTTTTT	CASRPGQGAQELFF
NA	TRBV6-1	NA	TRBJ2-3	TGTGCCACCCTCGGGGGTTCAACACGCACAGATACGCAGTATTTT	CATLGGSTRTDTQYF
NA	TRBV7-2	NA	TRBJ2-7	TGTGCCAGCAGCCAAAATTTAAGATCTGACGAGCAGTACTTC	CASSQNLRSDEQYF
few	TRBV20-1	NA	TRBJ1-6	TGCATCGGGAGGGAAGCCTATAATTCACCCCTCCACTTT	CIGREAYNSPLHF
many	TRBV6-2/TRBV6-3	NA	TRBJ2-2	TGTGCCAGCAACGACGCGGGGTTCACCGGGGAGCTGTTTTTT	CASNDAGFTGELFF
NA	TRBV11-1	NA	TRBJ2-1	TGTGCCAGCAGCCCAAGAGGAGGGAACTACAATGAGCAGTTCTTC	CASSPRGGNYNEQFF
few	TRBV28	TRBD1	TRBJ2-3	TGTGCCAGCAGACCTACCGACAGGGGATGGGATACGCAGTATTTT	CASRPTDRGWDTQYF
NA	TRBV7-2	TRBD1	TRBJ1-6	TGTGCCAGCAGCTCCCTGACAGGGGCTAATTCACCCCTCCACTTT	CASSSLTGANSPLHF
NA	TRBV9	NA	TRBJ2-7	TGTGCCAGCAGCGTAGCGGGACATTACAATGAGCAGTACTTC	CASSVAGHYNEQYF
NA	TRBV7-2	TRBD1	TRBJ1-2	TGTGCCAGCAGCGCGGACAGGGGGTTGGGTGGCTACACCTTC	CASSADRGLGGYTF